The clone carrying this TCR beta chain was picked up many times. Antigen unknown. The sample belongs to a study of CD8+CD57+ T cells in acquired aplastic anemia. About the research overall: Mean yield of DNA from sorted CD4+ and CD8+ cells was 3.2 ug. Overall study results and limits: Patients and controls had CD8+ Simpson's diversity values that were not significantly distinct.

Sequenced patients had shown CD8+CD57+ cell expansion by flow cytometry. The diagnosis in all patients was severe acquired aplastic anemia. Blood came from patients not yet given any therapy. Genomic DNA was employed as the template in profiling TCR beta VDJ and CDR3. From the reads, TCRdb called clonotypes with MiXCR, one entry per CDR3 protein. The table has 150,000 or so distinct CDR3 sequences, 40% to 65% seen once. V lost 4 bases and J 1 base, leaving 6 bases between the germline ends. Per germline, CDR1 MRHNA and CDR2 SNTAGT. There are 13 residues in the CDR3. The sequenced material came from sorted CD4+, CD8+, or CD8+CD57+ T cells (not recorded which) from PBMCs. The receptor comes from a human donor with aplastic anemia. This chain uses TRBV6-4 with TRBJ2-3; a weak D match, TRBD2 (6 bases). CDR3 bases: TGTGCCAGCAGTGCTAGCGGCACAGATACGCAGTATTTT. Amino acids: CASSASGTDTQYF.